The T cell receptor beta chain under discussion was sequenced for a study of human thymus T cells. General study points: V and J gene usage appeared biased in thymic and blood repertoires.

A note on this clone: Its antigen is not known.

Clones were sequenced by immunoSEQ multiplex PCR, and TCRdb holds only the in-frame ones, with some missing. The sample holds tens of thousands of clones, approximately 93% seen once. The CDR3 is made up of 12 amino acids. Donor material was obtained from healthy Finnish infants undergoing corrective surgery for congenital heart defects. Only four of the eight donors provided an approximately 0.5-1 mL blood sample. Genomic DNA was extracted from every available blood leukocyte. The sequenced sample was blood. The clonotype was recovered from a boy under three years old with a congenital heart defect but otherwise immunologically healthy. The chain carries TRBV21-1 and TRBJ2-7; the D segment call TRBD2 is taken from the table without a DNA check. TRBV21-1 is labeled a pseudogene. CDR3 nucleotide sequence: TGTGCCAGCGCGGCGGGAGGCTACGAGCAGTACTTC. Protein product: CASAAGGYEQYF.